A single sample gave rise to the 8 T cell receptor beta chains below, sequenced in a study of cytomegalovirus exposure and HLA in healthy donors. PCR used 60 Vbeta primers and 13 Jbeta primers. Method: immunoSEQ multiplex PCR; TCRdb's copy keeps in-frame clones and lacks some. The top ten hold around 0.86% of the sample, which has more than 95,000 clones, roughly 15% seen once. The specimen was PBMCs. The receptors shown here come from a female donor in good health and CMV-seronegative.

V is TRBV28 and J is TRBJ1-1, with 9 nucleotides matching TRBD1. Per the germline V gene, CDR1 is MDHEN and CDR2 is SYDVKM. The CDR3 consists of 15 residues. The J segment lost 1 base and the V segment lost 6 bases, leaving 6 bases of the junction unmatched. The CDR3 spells CASSDRGMENTEAFF. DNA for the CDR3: TGTGCCAGCAGCGACAGGGGGATGGAGAACACTGAAGCTTTCTTT.

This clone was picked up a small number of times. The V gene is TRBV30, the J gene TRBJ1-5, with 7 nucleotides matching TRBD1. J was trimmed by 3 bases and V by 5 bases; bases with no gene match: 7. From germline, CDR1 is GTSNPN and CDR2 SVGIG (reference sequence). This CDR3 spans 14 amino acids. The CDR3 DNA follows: TGTGCCTGGTCCAGGGACAGTATCAATCAGCCCCAGCATTTT. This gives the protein CAWSRDSINQPQHF.

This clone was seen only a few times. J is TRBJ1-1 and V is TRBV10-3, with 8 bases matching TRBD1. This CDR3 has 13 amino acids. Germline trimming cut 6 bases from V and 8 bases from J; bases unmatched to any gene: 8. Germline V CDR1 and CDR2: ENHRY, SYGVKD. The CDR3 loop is CAISQGARGEAFF. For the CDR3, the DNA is TGTGCCATCAGCCAGGGGGCGAGAGGGGAAGCTTTCTTT.

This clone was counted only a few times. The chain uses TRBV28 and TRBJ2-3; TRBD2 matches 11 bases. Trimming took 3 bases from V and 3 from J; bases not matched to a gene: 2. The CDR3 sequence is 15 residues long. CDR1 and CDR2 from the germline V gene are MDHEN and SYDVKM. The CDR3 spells CASSFSGRGTDTQYF. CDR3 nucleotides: TGTGCCAGCAGTTTTAGCGGGAGGGGGACAGATACGCAGTATTTT.

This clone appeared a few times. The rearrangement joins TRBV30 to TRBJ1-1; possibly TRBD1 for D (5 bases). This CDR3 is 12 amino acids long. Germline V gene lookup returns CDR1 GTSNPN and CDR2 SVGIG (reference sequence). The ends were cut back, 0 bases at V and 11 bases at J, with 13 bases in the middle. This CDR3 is CAWSVSGKGAFF. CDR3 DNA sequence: TGTGCCTGGAGTGTTTCAGGGAAGGGGGCTTTCTTT.

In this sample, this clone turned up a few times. The CDR3 nucleotides read TGTGCCAGCACCACAGGACCACGGGACTATGGCTACACCTTC. It specifies CASTTGPRDYGYTF. V usage is TRBV6-5 and J usage is TRBJ1-2, with D perhaps matching TRBD1 (5 bases). The CDR3 totals 14 residues. Germline loops: CDR1 MNHEY, CDR2 SVGAGI. Trimming pared 7 bases from V and 3 bases from J, leaving 15 bases between.

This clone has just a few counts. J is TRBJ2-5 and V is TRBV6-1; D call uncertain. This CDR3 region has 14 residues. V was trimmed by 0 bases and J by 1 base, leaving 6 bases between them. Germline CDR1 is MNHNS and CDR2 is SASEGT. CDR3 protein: CASSEAGIQETQYF. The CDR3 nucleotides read TGTGCCAGCAGTGAAGCGGGCATCCAAGAGACCCAGTACTTC.

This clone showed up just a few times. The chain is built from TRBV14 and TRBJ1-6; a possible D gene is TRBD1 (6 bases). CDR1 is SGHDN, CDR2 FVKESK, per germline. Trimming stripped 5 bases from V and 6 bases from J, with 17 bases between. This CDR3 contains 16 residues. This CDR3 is CASSWTGTPFNSPLHF. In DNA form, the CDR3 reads TGTGCCAGCAGCTGGACCGGGACACCTTTTAATTCACCCCTCCACTTT.